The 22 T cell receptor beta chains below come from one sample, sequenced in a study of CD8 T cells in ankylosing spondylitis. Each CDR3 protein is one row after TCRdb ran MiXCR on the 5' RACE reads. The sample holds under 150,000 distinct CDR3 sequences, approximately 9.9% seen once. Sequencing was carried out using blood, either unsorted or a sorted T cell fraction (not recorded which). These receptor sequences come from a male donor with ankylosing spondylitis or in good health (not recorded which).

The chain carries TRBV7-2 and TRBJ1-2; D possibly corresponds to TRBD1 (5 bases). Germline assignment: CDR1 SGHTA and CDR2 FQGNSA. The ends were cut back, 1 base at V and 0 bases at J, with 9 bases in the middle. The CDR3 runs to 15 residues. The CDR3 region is CASSLGARANYGYTF. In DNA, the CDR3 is TGTGCCAGCAGCTTAGGAGCCAGGGCTAACTATGGCTACACCTTC.

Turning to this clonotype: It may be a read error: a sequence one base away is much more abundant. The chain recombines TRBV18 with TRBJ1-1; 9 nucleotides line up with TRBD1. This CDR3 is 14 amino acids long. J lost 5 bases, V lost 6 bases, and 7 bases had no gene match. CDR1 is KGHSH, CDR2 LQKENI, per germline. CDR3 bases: TGTGCCAGCTCCCTAGGACAGGGGCAGACTGAAGCTTTCTTT. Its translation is CASSLGQGQTEAFF. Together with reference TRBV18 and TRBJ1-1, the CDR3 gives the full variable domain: NAGVMQNPRHLVRRRGQEARLRCSPMKGHSHVYWYRQLPEEGLKFMVYLQKENIIDESGMPKERFSAEFPKEGPSILRIQQVVRGDSAAYFCASSLGQGQTEAFFGQGTRLTVV.

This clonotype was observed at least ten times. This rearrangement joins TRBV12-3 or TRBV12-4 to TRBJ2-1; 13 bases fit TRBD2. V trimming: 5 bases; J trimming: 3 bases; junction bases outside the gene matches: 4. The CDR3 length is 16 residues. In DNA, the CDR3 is TGTGCCAGCAGTCCCCGGACTAGCGGGAGCTACAATGAGCAGTTCTTC. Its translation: CASSPRTSGSYNEQFF.

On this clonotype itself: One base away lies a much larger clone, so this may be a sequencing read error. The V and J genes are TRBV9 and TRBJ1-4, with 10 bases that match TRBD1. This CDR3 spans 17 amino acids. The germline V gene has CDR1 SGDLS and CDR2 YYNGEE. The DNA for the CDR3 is TGTGCCAGCAGCGTCCGGGACAGGGGCGTAAGAAATGGAAAACTGTTTTTT. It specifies CASSVRDRGVRNGKLFF.

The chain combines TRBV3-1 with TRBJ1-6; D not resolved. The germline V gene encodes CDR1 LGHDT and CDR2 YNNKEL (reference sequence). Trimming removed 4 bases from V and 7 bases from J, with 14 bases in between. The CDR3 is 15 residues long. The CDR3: CASSPSQLSNSPLHF. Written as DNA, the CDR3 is TGTGCCAGCAGCCCAAGTCAACTCTCCAATTCACCCCTCCACTTT. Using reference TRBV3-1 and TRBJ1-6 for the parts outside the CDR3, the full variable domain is DTAVSQTPKYLVTQMGNDKSIKCEQNLGHDTMYWYKQDSKKFLKIMFSYNNKELIINETVPNRFSPKSPDKAHLNLHINSLELGDSAVYFCASSPSQLSNSPLHFGNGTRLTVT.

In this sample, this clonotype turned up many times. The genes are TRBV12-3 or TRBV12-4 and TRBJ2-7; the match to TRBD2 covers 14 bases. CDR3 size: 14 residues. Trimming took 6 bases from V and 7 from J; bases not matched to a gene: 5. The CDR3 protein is CASRVGLAGVEQYF. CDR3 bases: TGTGCCAGCAGGGTGGGACTAGCGGGAGTTGAGCAGTACTTC.

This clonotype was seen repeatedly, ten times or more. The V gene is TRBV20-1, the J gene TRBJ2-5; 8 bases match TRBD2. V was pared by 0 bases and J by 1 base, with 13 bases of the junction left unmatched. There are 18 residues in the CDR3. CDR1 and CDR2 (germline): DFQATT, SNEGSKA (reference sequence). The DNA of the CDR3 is TGCAGTGCTAGAGAGAGTGGGAGAACTACTAGCGGCCAAGAGACCCAGTACTTC. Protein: CSARESGRTTSGQETQYF.

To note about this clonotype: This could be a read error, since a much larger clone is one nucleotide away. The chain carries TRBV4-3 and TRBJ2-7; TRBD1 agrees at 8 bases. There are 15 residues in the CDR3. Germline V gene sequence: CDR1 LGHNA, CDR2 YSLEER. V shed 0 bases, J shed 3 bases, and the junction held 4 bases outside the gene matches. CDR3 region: CASSQEAGGSYEQYF. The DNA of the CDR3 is TGCGCCAGCAGCCAAGAGGCAGGGGGCAGCTACGAGCAGTACTTC.

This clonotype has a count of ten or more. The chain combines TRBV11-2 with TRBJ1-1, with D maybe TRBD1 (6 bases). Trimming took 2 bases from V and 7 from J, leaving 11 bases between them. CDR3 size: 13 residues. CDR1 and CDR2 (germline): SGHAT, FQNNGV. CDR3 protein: CASSLRQEFEAFF. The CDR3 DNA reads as TGTGCCAGCAGCTTAAGACAGGAGTTTGAAGCTTTCTTT.

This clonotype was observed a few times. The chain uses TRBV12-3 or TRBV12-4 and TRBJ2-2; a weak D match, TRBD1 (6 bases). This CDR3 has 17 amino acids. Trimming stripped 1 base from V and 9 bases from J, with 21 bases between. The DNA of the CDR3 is TGTGCCAGCAGTTTAGGGGCGACAGGAGAAAGGACCTGGGAGCTGTTTTTT. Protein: CASSLGATGERTWELFF.

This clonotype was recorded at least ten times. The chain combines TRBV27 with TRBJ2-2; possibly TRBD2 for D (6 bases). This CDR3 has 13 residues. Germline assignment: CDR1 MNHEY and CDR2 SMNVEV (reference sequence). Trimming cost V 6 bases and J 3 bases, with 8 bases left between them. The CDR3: CASSIADTGELFF. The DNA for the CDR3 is TGTGCCAGCAGCATAGCGGACACCGGGGAGCTGTTTTTT.

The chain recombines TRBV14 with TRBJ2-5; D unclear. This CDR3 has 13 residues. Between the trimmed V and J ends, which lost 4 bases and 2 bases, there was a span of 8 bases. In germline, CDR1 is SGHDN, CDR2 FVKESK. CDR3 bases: TGTGCCAGCAGCCTGCTGGGACAAGAGACCCAGTACTTC. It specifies CASSLLGQETQYF.

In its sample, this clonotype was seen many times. CDR3 sequence (DNA): TGCAGTGCTAGGGGAATAGCGGGAGGTCTCTACGAGCAGTACTTC. Translation: CSARGIAGGLYEQYF. The chain employs TRBV20-1 and TRBJ2-7, with 10 bases matching TRBD2. Germline V gives CDR1 DFQATT, CDR2 SNEGSKA (reference sequence). V gave up 3 bases and J gave up 3 bases; unmatched junction bases: 8. The CDR3 is 15 residues long.

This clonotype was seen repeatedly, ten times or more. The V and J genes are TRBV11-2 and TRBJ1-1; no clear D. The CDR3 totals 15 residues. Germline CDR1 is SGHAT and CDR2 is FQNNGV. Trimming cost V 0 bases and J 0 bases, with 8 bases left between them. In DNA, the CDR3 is TGTGCCAGCAGCTTAGATAACGCTCTGAACACTGAAGCTTTCTTT. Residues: CASSLDNALNTEAFF. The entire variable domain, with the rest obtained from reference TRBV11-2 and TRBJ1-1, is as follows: EAGVAQSPRYKIIEKRQSVAFWCNPISGHATLYWYQQILGQGPKLLIQFQNNGVVDDSQLPKDRFSAERLKGVDSTLKIQPAKLEDSAVYLCASSLDNALNTEAFFGQGTRLTVV.

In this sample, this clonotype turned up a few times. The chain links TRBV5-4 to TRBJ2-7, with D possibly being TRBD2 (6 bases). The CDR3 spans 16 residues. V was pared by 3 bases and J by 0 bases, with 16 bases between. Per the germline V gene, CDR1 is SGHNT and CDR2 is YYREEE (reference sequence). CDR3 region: CASSSAGRTSSYEQYF. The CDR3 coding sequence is TGTGCCAGCAGCTCCGCGGGACGGACGAGCTCCTACGAGCAGTACTTC.

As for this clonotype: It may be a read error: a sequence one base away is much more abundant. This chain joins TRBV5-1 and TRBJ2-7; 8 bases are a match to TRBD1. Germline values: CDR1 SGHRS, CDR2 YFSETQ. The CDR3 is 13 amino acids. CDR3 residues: CGSSTGQAYEQYF. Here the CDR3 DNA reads TGCGGCAGCAGCACGGGACAGGCTTACGAGCAGTACTTC.

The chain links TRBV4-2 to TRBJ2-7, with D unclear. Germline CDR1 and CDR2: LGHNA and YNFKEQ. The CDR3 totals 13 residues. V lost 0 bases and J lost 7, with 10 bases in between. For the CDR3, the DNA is TGTGCCAGCAGCCAAGAAGCCAGAGGAGAGCAGTACTTC. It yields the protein CASSQEARGEQYF.

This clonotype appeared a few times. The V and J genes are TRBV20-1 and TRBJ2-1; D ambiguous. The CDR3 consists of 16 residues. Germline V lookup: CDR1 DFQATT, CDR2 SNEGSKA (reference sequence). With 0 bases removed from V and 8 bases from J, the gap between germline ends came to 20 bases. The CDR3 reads CSARDRPRLPGDEQFF. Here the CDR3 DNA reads TGCAGTGCTAGAGATCGCCCGCGTCTCCCTGGTGATGAGCAGTTCTTC.

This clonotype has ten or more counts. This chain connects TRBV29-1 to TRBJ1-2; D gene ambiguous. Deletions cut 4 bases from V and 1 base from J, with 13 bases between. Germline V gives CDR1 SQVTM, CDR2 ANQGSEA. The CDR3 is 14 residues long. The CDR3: CSVVGSVINYGYTF. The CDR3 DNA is TGCAGCGTTGTGGGGTCAGTGATTAACTATGGCTACACCTTC.

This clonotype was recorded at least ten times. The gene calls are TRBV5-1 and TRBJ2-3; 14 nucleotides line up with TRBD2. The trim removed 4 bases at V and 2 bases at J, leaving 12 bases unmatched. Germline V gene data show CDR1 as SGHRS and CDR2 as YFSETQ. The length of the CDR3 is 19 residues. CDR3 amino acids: CASSHYGLAGGGTTDTQYF. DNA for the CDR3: TGCGCCAGCAGCCATTACGGACTAGCGGGAGGCGGGACCACAGATACGCAGTATTTT.

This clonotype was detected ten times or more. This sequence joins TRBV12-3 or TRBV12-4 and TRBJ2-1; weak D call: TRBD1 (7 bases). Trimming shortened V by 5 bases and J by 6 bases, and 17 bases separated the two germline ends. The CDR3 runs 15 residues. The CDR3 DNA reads TGTGCCAGCAGTACCCAGGGGGACTTGGGCAATGAGCAGTTCTTC. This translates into CASSTQGDLGNEQFF.

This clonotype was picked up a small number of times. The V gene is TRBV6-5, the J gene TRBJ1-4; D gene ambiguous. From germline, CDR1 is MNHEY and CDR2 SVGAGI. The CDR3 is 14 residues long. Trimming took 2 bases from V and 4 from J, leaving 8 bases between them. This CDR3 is CASSYGQINEKLFF. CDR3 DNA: TGTGCCAGCAGTTACGGTCAGATTAATGAAAAACTGTTTTTT.